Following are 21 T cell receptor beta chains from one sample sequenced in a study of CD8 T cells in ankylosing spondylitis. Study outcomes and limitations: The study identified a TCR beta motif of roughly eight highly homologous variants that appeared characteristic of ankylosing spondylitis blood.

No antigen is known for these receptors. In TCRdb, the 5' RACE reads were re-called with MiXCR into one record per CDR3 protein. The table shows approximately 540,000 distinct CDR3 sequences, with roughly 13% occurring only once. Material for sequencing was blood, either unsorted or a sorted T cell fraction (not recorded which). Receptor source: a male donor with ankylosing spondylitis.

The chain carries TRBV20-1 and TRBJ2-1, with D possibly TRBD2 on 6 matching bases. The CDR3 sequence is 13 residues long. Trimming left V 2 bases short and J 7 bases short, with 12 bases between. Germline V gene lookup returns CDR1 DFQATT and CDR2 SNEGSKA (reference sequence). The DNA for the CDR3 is TGCAGTGCTAGATCGGGAGAGAGGAATGAGCAGTTCTTC. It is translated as CSARSGERNEQFF.

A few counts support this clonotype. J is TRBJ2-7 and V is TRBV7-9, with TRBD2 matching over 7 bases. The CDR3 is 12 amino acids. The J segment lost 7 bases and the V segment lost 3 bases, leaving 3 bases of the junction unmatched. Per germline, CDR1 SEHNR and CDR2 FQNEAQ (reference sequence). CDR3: CASSFRGEEQYV. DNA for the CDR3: TGTGCCAGCAGCTTCCGGGGGGAAGAGCAGTACGTC.

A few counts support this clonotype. CDR3 nucleotide sequence: TGTGCCAGCAGGGACACTAGCGGGAGGGATGATGAGCAGTTCTTC. Translating it yields CASRDTSGRDDEQFF. V is TRBV7-6 and J is TRBJ2-1, with TRBD2 matching over 13 bases. This CDR3 region has 15 residues. J gave up 8 bases and V 6 bases, and 7 bases lay outside the gene matches. Per germline, CDR1 SGHVS and CDR2 FNYEAQ.

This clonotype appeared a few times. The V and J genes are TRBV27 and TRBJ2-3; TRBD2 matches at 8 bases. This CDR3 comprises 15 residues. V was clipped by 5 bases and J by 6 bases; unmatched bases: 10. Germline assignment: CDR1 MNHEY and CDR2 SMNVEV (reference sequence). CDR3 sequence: CASSTLGAGEDTQYF. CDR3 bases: TGTGCCAGCAGTACCCTGGGAGCGGGAGAGGATACGCAGTATTTT.

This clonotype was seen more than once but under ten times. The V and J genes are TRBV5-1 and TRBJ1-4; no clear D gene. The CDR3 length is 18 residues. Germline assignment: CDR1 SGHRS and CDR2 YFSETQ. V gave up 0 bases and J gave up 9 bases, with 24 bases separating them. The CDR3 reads CASSLGVSSKSRGQKLFF. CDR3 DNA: TGCGCCAGCAGCTTGGGGGTCTCCTCAAAGTCTCGCGGGCAAAAACTGTTTTTT.

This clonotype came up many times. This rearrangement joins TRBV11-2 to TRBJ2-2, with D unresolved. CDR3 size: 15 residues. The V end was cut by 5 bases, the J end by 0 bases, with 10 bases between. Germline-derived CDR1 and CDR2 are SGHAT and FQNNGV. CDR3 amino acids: CASSPWVANTGELFF. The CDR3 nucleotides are TGTGCCAGCAGCCCTTGGGTCGCGAACACCGGGGAGCTGTTTTTT.

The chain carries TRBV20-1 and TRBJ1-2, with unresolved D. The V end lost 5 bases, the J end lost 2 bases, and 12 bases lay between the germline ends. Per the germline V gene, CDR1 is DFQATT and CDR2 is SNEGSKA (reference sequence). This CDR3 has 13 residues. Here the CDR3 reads CSAVKTTNYGYTF. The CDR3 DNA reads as TGCAGTGCTGTTAAAACGACGAACTATGGCTACACCTTC.

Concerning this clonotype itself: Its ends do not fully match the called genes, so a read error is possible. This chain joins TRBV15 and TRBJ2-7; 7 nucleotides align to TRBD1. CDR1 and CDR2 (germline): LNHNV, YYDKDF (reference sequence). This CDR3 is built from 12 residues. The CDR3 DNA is TGTGCCACCAGCAGAGACTGGGACAGCCAATCCTTC. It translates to CATSRDWDSQSF.

The CDR3 DNA sequence: TGTGCCAGCAGTTTACAATGGCGGACCGAGCAGTTCTTC. Its translation: CASSLQWRTEQFF. The rearrangement joins TRBV12-3 or TRBV12-4 to TRBJ2-1, with D unresolved. There are 13 residues in the CDR3. V shed 2 bases and J shed 10 bases, with 12 bases lying between them.

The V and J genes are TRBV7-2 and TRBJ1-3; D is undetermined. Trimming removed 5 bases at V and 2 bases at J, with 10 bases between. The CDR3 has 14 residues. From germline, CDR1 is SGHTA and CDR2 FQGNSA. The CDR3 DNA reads TGTGCCAGCAGCCCCCGGCAGGCTGGAAACACCATATATTTT. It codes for CASSPRQAGNTIYF. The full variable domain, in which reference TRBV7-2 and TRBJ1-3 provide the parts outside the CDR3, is GAGVSQSPSNKVTEKGKDVELRCDPISGHTALYWYRQSLGQGLEFLIYFQGNSAPDKSGLPSDRFSAERTGGSVSTLTIQRTQQEDSAVYLCASSPRQAGNTIYFGEGSWLTVV.

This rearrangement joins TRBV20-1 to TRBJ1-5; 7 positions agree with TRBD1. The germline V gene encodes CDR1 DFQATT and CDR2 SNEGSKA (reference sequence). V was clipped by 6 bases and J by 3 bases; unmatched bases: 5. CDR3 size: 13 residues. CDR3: CSARGTVNQPQHF. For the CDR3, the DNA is TGCAGTGCCCGCGGGACAGTCAATCAGCCCCAGCATTTT.

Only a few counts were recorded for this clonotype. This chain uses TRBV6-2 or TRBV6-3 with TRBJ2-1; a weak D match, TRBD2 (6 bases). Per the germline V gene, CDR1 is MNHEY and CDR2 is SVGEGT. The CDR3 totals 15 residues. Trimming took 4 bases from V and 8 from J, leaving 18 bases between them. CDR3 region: CASSFGTEVVDEQFF. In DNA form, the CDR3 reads TGTGCCAGCAGTTTCGGGACTGAGGTCGTGGATGAGCAGTTCTTC.

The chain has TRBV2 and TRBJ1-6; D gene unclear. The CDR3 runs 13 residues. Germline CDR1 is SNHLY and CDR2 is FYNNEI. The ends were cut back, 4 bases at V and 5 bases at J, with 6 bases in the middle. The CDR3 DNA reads TGTGCCAGCAGTGGCGAGGATAATTCACCCCTCCACTTT. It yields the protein CASSGEDNSPLHF.

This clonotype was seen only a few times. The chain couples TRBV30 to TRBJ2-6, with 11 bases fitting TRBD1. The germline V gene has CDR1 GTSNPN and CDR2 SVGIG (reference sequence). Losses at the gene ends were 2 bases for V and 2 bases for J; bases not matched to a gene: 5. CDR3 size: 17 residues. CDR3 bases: TGTGCCTGGAGTCATGGACAGGGGGCTACTGGGGCCAACGTCCTGACTTTC. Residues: CAWSHGQGATGANVLTF.

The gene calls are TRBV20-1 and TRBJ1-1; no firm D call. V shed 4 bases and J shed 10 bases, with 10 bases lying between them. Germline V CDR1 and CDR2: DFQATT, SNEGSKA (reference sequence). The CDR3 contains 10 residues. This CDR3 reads CSATYDGAFF. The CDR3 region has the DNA TGCAGTGCTACGTATGACGGAGCTTTCTTT.

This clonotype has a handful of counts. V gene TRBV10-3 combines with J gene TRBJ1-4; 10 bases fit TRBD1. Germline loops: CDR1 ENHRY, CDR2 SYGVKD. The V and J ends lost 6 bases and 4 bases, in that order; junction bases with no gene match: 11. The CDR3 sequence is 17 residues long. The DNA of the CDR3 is TGTGCCATCAGGCCCGGGACAGGGGAAAGCCGTAATGAAAAACTGTTTTTT. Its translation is CAIRPGTGESRNEKLFF.

Written as DNA, the CDR3 is TGTGCCAGCAGCTTAGTGGGCGGGACAGGCAACAATGAGCAGTTCTTC. This translates into CASSLVGGTGNNEQFF. The V gene is TRBV11-3, the J gene TRBJ2-1; 8 nucleotides align to TRBD1. CDR1 is SGHNT and CDR2 is YENEEA in the germline V gene. The CDR3 totals 16 residues. V was pared by 1 base and J by 5 bases, with 7 bases of the junction left unmatched.

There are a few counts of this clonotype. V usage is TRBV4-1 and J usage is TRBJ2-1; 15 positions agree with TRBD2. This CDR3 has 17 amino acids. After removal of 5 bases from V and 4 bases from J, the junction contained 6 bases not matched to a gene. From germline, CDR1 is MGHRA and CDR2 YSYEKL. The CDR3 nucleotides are TGCGCCAGCAGCGCTCGGACTAGCGGGAGGGAATACAATGAGCAGTTCTTC. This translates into CASSARTSGREYNEQFF.

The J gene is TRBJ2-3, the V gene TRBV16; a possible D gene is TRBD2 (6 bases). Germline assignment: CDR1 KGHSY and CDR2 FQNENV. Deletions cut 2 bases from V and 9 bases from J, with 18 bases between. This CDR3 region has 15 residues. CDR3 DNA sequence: TGTGCCAGCAGCCAAACGCGGGACGACCCCCAAACGCAGTATTTT. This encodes CASSQTRDDPQTQYF.

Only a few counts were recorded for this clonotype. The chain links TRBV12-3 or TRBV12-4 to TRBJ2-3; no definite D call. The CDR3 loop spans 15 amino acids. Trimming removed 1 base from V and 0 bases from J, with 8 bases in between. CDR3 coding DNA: TGTGCCAGCAGTTTAGGTCCTACTAGCACAGATACGCAGTATTTT. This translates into CASSLGPTSTDTQYF.

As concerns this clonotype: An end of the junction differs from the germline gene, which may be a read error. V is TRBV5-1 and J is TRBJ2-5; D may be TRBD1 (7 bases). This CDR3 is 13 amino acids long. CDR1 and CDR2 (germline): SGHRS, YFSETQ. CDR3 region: CTSSLPGGETQYF. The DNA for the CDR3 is TGCACCAGCAGCTTACCAGGGGGGGAGACCCAGTACTTC.